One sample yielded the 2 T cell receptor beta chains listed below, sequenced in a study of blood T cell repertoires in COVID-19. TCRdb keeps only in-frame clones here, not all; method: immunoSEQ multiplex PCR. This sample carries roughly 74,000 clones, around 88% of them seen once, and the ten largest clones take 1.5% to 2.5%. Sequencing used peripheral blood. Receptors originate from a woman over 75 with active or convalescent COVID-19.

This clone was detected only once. The CDR3 region is CASTPWGTIMNTEAFF. CDR3 in DNA: TGTGCCAGTACTCCTTGGGGGACAATTATGAACACTGAAGCTTTCTTT. This chain connects TRBV19 to TRBJ1-1, with a possible D match to TRBD1 (6 bases). The CDR3 runs 16 residues. V was pared by 7 bases and J by 0 bases, with 18 bases between. Looked up from germline, CDR1 is LNHDA and CDR2 is SQIVND (reference sequence).

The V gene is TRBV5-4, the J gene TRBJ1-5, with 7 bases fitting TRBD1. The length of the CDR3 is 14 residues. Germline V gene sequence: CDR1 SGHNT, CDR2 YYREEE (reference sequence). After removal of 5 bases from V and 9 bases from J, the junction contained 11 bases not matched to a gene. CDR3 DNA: TGTGCCAGCAGAGACAGGGAATCGCCTGGGCCCCAGCATTTT. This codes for CASRDRESPGPQHF. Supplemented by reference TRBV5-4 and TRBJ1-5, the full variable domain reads ETGVTQSPTHLIKTRGQQVTLRCSSQSGHNTVSWYQQALGQGPQFIFQYYREEENGRGNFPPRFSGLQFPNYSSELNVNALELDDSALYLCASRDRESPGPQHFGDGTRLSIL.